This record covers a single TCR beta chain. Its antigen is as yet unknown. Produced via immunoSEQ multiplex PCR; TCRdb's table is partial and in-frame only. The sample contains about 48,000 clones, about 81% of which appear only once. The record originates from a study of OX40 agonist ivuxolimab in advanced cancers. At the level of the study: The dose-escalation group included hepatocellular carcinoma, melanoma, renal cell carcinoma and head and neck cancer. Broader study findings: In CD8+ T cells, expanded clones were on average more numerous than in CD4+.

Germline V CDR1 and CDR2: SGHRS, YFSETQ. CDR3 length: 14 amino acids. V lost 2 bases, J lost 2 bases, and 7 bases lay in between. Patients who had autoimmune disease history or got systemic immunosuppression were left out. Sample: CD4+ or CD8+ T cells sorted from blood, taken in a trial of the OX40 agonist ivuxolimab. The sequence came from an adult with an advanced solid tumor such as melanoma, head and neck, liver or kidney cancer. The J gene is TRBJ2-2, the V gene TRBV5-1; D perhaps matches TRBD2 (5 bases). The CDR3 nucleotides read TGCGCCAGCAGCTTAAGCGGAAACACCGGGGAGCTGTTTTTT. This gives the protein CASSLSGNTGELFF.